This T cell receptor beta chain was recorded in a study of blood T cell repertoires in COVID-19. On the study more broadly: The United States, Italy and Spain provided the acute and convalescent COVID-19 samples.

Clones were sequenced by immunoSEQ multiplex PCR, and TCRdb holds only the in-frame ones, with some missing. The top ten clones hold roughly 2.7% of a sample with a few hundred thousand clones, 85% of them seen once. The trim removed 2 bases at V and 6 bases at J, leaving 4 bases unmatched. Germline-derived CDR1 and CDR2 are MDHEN and SYDVKM. CDR3 length equals 14 residues. In terms of age and location, participants ranged from roughly 18 to 95 years and lived in about 25 US areas. Cohort assignment relied on participant-reported clinical history. Recovered status applied to Cohort 3 donors who had two consecutive negative PCRs. It also applied to those with clearance or with symptom resolution.

This chain connects TRBV28 to TRBJ1-5; 7 nucleotides line up with TRBD1. This TCR came from a woman aged 50 to 60 who had recovered from COVID-19. Sample: PBMCs or T cells enriched from blood (not recorded which). The CDR3 DNA is TGTGCCAGCAGTTTAGACAGGGTACTTCAGCCCCAGCATTTT. Residues: CASSLDRVLQPQHF.